The clone carrying this TCR beta chain was seen a few times. Its antigen is unidentified. V was shortened by 3 bases and J by 6 bases, with 12 bases between the two germline ends. The CDR3 length is 13 residues. Germline lookup yields CDR1 SGHRS and CDR2 YFSETQ. TCRdb processed the reads anew with MiXCR; each CDR3 protein has one entry. Among a few hundred thousand distinct CDR3 sequences listed, roughly a third were seen once. This sample is drawn from a study of T cell repertoires in cytomegalovirus infection. The wider study: Recently identified HLA-C-restricted CMV epitopes and well-studied HLA-B-restricted CMV epitopes were used by the study. It can be stated that public TCR beta signatures indicated CMV infection as well as a matching HLA type. General observations from the study: Predominance within the ex vivo response was attributable to HLA-C-restricted CMV-specific TCR beta clonotypes.

The source of this sequence is a human donor in good health (CMV status not recorded). Some clones in this sample may be carry-over from other donors' samples. The rearrangement uses TRBV5-1 and TRBJ1-2; D unclear. Sample: cultured PBMCs, taken from culture after CMV antigen stimulation. The CDR3 DNA reads TGCGCCAGCAGCTCACCCGGGCTCAATGGCTACACCTTC. It encodes CASSSPGLNGYTF.